This T cell receptor beta chain was captured in a study of blood T cell repertoires in COVID-19. Across the study: Italy, Spain and the United States were the sources of the convalescent and acute COVID-19 samples.

Profiled with immunoSEQ multiplex PCR; TCRdb holds only in-frame clones, not every one. The sample carries approximately 130,000 clones, approximately 85% recorded once. Germline V CDR1 and CDR2: KGHSH, LQKENI. With V trimmed by 3 bases and J by 3 bases, 3 bases remained unmatched. The CDR3 covers 15 residues. This clonotype originated in a human donor in a cohort sampled during active COVID-19. The V call is TRBV18, the J call TRBJ1-3; 9 nucleotides align to TRBD1. Material for sequencing was peripheral blood. Written as DNA, the CDR3 is TGTGCCAGCTCACCGGGGACAGGGAATGGAAACACCATATATTTT. This sequence encodes CASSPGTGNGNTIYF.